This T cell receptor (beta chain) appears in the sequencing data of a study of technical replicates of blood from a few donors (TCRdb year 2017). The receptor library was made with the immunoSEQ multiplex PCR assay. The immuneACCESS repertoire file appears here via TCRdb, limited to in-frame rearrangements. These files lack a portion of the clones; in checked studies, under half of the deficit traces to unresolved V genes, and the cause of the others is not known. This sample lists around 81,000 clones; roughly four fifths were detected once. Clones ranked in the top ten supply approximately 4% of the sample. Taken from the germline V gene, the CDR1 and CDR2 loops are SGHRS and YFSETQ. V is cut back by 0 bases and J by 4 bases, with 9 bases in the junction unmatched. There are 17 amino acids in the CDR3, from cysteine to phenylalanine inclusive. The retained sequence is limited to the CDR3, 51 bases, with the frame set at the first base.

For this clone: No cognate antigen has been identified for it. No base quality values were provided; no much bigger clone lies one nucleotide off.

The specimen was PBMCs. The chain is made from TRBV5-1 and TRBJ2-3; the junction holds 9 bases that match TRBD2. The sequence was obtained from a human donor in good health. Some clones in this sample may be carry-over from other donors' samples. The DNA sequence is as follows: TGCGCCAGCAGCTTGGATAAGGCGGGGGGGCAGGCAGATACGCAGTATTTT. This encodes CASSLDKAGGQADTQYF.